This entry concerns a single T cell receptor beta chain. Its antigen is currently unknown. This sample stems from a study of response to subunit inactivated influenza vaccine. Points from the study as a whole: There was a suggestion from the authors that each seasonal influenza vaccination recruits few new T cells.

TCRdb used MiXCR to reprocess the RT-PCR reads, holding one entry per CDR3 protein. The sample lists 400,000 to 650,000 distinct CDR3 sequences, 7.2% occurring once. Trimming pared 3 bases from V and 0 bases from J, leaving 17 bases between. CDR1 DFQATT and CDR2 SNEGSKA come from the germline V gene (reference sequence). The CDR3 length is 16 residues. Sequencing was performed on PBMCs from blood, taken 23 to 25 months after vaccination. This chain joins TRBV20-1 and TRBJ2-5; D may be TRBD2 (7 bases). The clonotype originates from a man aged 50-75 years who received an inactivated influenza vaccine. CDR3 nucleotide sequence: TGCAGTGCTAGCGGGGGGCCCCAGGTGTACCAAGAGACCCAGTACTTC. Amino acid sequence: CSASGGPQVYQETQYF.